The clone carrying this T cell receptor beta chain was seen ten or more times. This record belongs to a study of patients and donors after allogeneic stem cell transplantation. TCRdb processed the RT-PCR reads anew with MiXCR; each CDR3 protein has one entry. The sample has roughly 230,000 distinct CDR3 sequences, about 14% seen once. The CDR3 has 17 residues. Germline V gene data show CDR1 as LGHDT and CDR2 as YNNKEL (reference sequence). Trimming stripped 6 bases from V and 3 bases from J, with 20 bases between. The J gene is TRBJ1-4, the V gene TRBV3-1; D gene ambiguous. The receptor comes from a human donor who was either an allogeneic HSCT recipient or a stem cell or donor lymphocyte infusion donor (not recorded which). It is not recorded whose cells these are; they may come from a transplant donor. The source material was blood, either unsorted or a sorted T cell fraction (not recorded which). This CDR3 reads CASSPEDARLANEKLFF. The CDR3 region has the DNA TGTGCCAGCAGTCCGGAAGATGCCCGACTTGCTAATGAAAAACTGTTTTTT.